Shown below are 24 T cell receptor beta chains from a single sample sequenced in a study of blood T cell repertoires in COVID-19. Measured with immunoSEQ multiplex PCR; TCRdb has only the in-frame clones, and not every one. The repertoire includes 200,000 to 300,000 clones, about 89% of them detected once, and about 1.6% sits in the top ten. The sequenced sample was peripheral blood. The receptors come from a woman aged 55-69 years who had recovered from COVID-19.

The gene calls are TRBV24-1 and TRBJ2-1; tentative D call: TRBD1 (5 bases). Trimming pared 4 bases from V and 4 bases from J, leaving 10 bases between. CDR1 is KGHDR and CDR2 is SFDVKD in the germline V gene. This CDR3 region has 14 residues. The CDR3 loop is CATSDPDRYNEQFF. The CDR3 nucleotides read TGTGCCACCAGTGACCCCGACAGATACAATGAGCAGTTCTTC.

The chain employs TRBV3-1 (or the pseudogene TRBV3-2) and TRBJ1-2; the D is unclear. Trimming removed 4 bases from V and 8 bases from J, with 17 bases in between. The CDR3 totals 14 residues. Germline lookup yields CDR1 LGHDT and CDR2 YNNKEL (reference sequence). This CDR3 is CASSPRAGPRGYTF. CDR3 coding DNA: TGTGCCAGCAGCCCGAGAGCAGGCCCCAGGGGCTACACCTTC.

Notes on this clone: At one end the junction does not follow the germline gene, possibly because of a read error. This sequence joins TRBV29-1 and TRBJ1-2; no clear D. The CDR3 extends over 8 amino acids. Germline V gene data show CDR1 as SQVTM and CDR2 as ANQGSEA. CDR3 amino acids: CSGPDNAF. DNA for the CDR3: TGCAGCGGGCCAGATAACGCCTTC.

The chain couples TRBV11-2 to TRBJ2-1; 7 positions match TRBD2. V dropped 5 bases and J dropped 6; count of bases not matched to a gene: 7. The CDR3 sequence is 14 residues long. Per germline, CDR1 SGHAT and CDR2 FQNNGV. The CDR3 DNA reads as TGTGCCAGCAGCCTCACCGCGGGGGTCAATGAGCAGTTCTTC. It encodes CASSLTAGVNEQFF.

The chain has TRBV19 and TRBJ2-7; tentatively, D is TRBD1 (6 bases). Trimming took 6 bases from V and 4 from J, leaving 16 bases between them. The CDR3 has 14 amino acids. Germline CDR1 LNHDA, CDR2 SQIVND (reference sequence). The CDR3 spells CASSTGGRVYEQYF. In DNA form, the CDR3 reads TGTGCCAGTAGCACTGGGGGCAGGGTGTACGAGCAGTACTTC.

The chain uses TRBV5-1 and TRBJ2-5; 10 bases are shared with TRBD2. The J segment lost 13 bases and the V segment lost 4 bases, leaving 13 bases of the junction unmatched. From germline, CDR1 is SGHRS and CDR2 YFSETQ. The CDR3 covers 14 residues. Written as DNA, the CDR3 is TGCGCCAGCAGCCAGGGGCTAGCGGGGGCCCGGGGGTACTTC. This gives the protein CASSQGLAGARGYF.

This clone was observed a handful of times. The rearrangement joins TRBV4-2 to TRBJ1-5, with D uncertain. The germline V gene has CDR1 LGHNA and CDR2 YNFKEQ. Trimming took 0 bases from V and 7 from J, leaving 7 bases between them. This CDR3 region has 13 residues. Here the CDR3 reads CASSQDPGQPQHF. In nucleotides, the CDR3 is TGTGCCAGCAGCCAAGATCCGGGGCAGCCCCAGCATTTT.

This sequence joins TRBV7-2 and TRBJ1-2; 9 bases are shared with TRBD1. J was trimmed by 6 bases and V by 1 base; bases with no gene match: 3. This CDR3 spans 14 amino acids. Germline V gives CDR1 SGHTA, CDR2 FQGNSA. The CDR3 is CASSLERQGDGYTF. The CDR3 DNA sequence: TGTGCCAGCAGCTTAGAGAGACAGGGGGATGGCTACACCTTC. Together with reference TRBV7-2 and TRBJ1-2, the CDR3 gives the full variable domain: GAGVSQSPSNKVTEKGKDVELRCDPISGHTALYWYRQSLGQGLEFLIYFQGNSAPDKSGLPSDRFSAERTGGSVSTLTIQRTQQEDSAVYLCASSLERQGDGYTFGSGTRLTVV.

The J gene is TRBJ1-4, the V gene TRBV7-8, with 8 bases matching TRBD1. With V trimmed by 4 bases and J by 5 bases, 12 bases remained unmatched. The CDR3 extends over 17 amino acids. CDR1 and CDR2 from the germline V gene are SGHVS and FQNEAQ. In DNA form, the CDR3 reads TGTGCCAGCAGCTCCCCCCATGACAGGGGAGTGAATGAAAAACTGTTTTTT. Its protein is CASSSPHDRGVNEKLFF.

This rearrangement joins TRBV6-5 to TRBJ1-2, with 7 bases matching TRBD1. From germline, CDR1 is MNHEY and CDR2 SVGAGI. V shed 6 bases, J shed 3 bases, and the junction held 10 bases outside the gene matches. CDR3 length: 15 amino acids. The CDR3 loop reads CASSRPGTAYYGYTF. CDR3 bases: TGTGCCAGCAGCCGGCCCGGGACAGCGTACTATGGCTACACCTTC.

The rearrangement links TRBV2 to TRBJ2-1; TRBD2 matches at 11 bases. The germline gives CDR1 SNHLY, CDR2 FYNNEI. This CDR3 has 13 residues. Losses at the gene ends were 6 bases for V and 9 bases for J; bases not matched to a gene: 4. CDR3 sequence (DNA): TGTGCCAGCAGAACTGGGACTAGCGGTGAGCAGTTCTTC. Amino acid sequence: CASRTGTSGEQFF.

This chain joins TRBV19 and TRBJ1-5; 8 positions match TRBD1. The CDR3 contains 14 residues. Germline V gene data show CDR1 as LNHDA and CDR2 as SQIVND (reference sequence). V shed 11 bases, J shed 4 bases, and the junction held 10 bases outside the gene matches. CDR3 loop: CASLDRGGNQPQHF. The DNA of the CDR3 is TGTGCCTCGCTTGACAGGGGAGGTAATCAGCCCCAGCATTTT.

The rearrangement joins TRBV7-2 to TRBJ2-3; no clear D gene. The germline V gene has CDR1 SGHTA and CDR2 FQGNSA. There are 13 residues in the CDR3. The germline V and J ends were trimmed by 3 bases and 10 bases, with 14 bases remaining between them. The CDR3 region has the DNA TGTGCCAGCAGCTTTATTCGGGTCGAGCCGCAGTATTTT. Protein: CASSFIRVEPQYF.

The chain uses TRBV6-2 or TRBV6-3 and TRBJ1-5, with a weak D call TRBD1 (5 bases). Trimming removed 3 bases at V and 5 bases at J, with 23 bases between. This CDR3 region has 18 residues. In germline, CDR1 is MNHEY, CDR2 SVGEGT. CDR3 sequence: CASSYHTGQGGEYQPQHF. CDR3 DNA sequence: TGTGCCAGCAGTTATCATACCGGGCAGGGAGGCGAATATCAGCCCCAGCATTTT.

The V gene is TRBV6-1, the J gene TRBJ1-5; D is perhaps TRBD1 (5 bases). Trimming cost V 0 bases and J 6 bases, with 15 bases left between them. Germline values: CDR1 MNHNS, CDR2 SASEGT. This CDR3 is built from 16 residues. The chain's CDR3 is CASSEALSRVGQPQHF. The CDR3 region has the DNA TGTGCCAGCAGTGAAGCGCTGAGCAGGGTTGGTCAGCCCCAGCATTTT.

The CDR3 loop reads CASSFGDREGEQFF. The CDR3, as DNA: TGTGCCAGCAGTTTTGGGGACAGGGAGGGTGAGCAGTTCTTC. The chain couples TRBV28 to TRBJ2-1; 9 bases match TRBD1. The CDR3 is 14 amino acids. Trimming cost V 3 bases and J 9 bases; bases outside gene matches: 6. The germline V gene encodes CDR1 MDHEN and CDR2 SYDVKM. The whole variable domain, filled in from reference TRBV28 and TRBJ2-1, reads DVKVTQSSRYLVKRTGEKVFLECVQDMDHENMFWYRQDPGLGLRLIYFSYDVKMKEKGDIPEGYSVSREKKERFSLILESASTNQTSMYLCASSFGDREGEQFFGPGTRLTVL.

The CDR3 nucleotides read TGTGCCAGCAGCTTAAGGTCGGGGTATAATGAGCAGTTCTTC. It specifies CASSLRSGYNEQFF. This chain uses TRBV7-3 with TRBJ2-1, with a possible D match to TRBD2 (5 bases). V was clipped by 1 base and J by 7 bases, with 11 bases between them. CDR3 length: 14 residues. Germline CDR1 is SGHTA and CDR2 is FQGTGA.

The V gene is TRBV3-1 (or the pseudogene TRBV3-2), the J gene TRBJ2-7, with TRBD2 as a possible D gene (6 bases). The V gene lost 0 bases and the J gene lost 0 bases, with 12 bases spanning the gap. The CDR3 has 16 amino acids. Germline CDR1 reads LGHDT; CDR2 reads YNNKEL (reference sequence). The CDR3 here is CASSQDVLAHSYEQYF. For the CDR3, the DNA is TGTGCCAGCAGCCAAGATGTTCTAGCGCACTCCTACGAGCAGTACTTC.

This chain uses TRBV19 with TRBJ1-1; 9 bases map to TRBD1. Trimming removed 10 bases from V and 5 bases from J; junction bases left unmatched: 11. The CDR3 contains 14 residues. Looked up from germline, CDR1 is LNHDA and CDR2 is SQIVND (reference sequence). CDR3 sequence: CATFPGTGYTEAFF. The CDR3 DNA reads as TGTGCCACCTTTCCCGGGACAGGGTATACTGAAGCTTTCTTT.

The chain is built from TRBV4-2 and TRBJ1-6, with TRBD1 as a possible D gene (6 bases). Germline CDR1 is LGHNA and CDR2 is YNFKEQ. The V and J ends lost 0 bases and 7 bases respectively, with 10 bases between them. The CDR3 length is 15 residues. The CDR3 DNA follows: TGTGCCAGCAGCCAAGAATGGGGGCGAAATTCACCCCTCCACTTT. It specifies CASSQEWGRNSPLHF.

This CDR3 reads CASSDSGGEPQHF. The DNA of the CDR3 is TGTGCCAGCAGTGATAGTGGTGGAGAGCCCCAGCATTTT. The chain is built from TRBV2 and TRBJ1-5; D remains ambiguous. CDR3 length: 13 amino acids. Germline V CDR1 and CDR2: SNHLY, FYNNEI. The germline V and J ends were trimmed by 3 bases and 8 bases, with 11 bases remaining between them.

V and J are TRBV6-5 and TRBJ2-2, with a weak D call TRBD1 (7 bases). This CDR3 is 15 amino acids long. CDR1 is MNHEY, CDR2 SVGAGI, per germline. V lost 7 bases, J lost 6 bases, and 18 bases lay in between. The CDR3 nucleotides read TGTGCCAGCACCCTACAGGGGTGGGGGGCCGGGGAGCTGTTTTTT. Its protein product is CASTLQGWGAGELFF.

This clone was detected only a few times. V gene TRBV28 combines with J gene TRBJ2-5; TRBD2 agrees at 15 bases. V was pared by 7 bases and J by 2 bases, with 11 bases of the junction left unmatched. Germline lookup yields CDR1 MDHEN and CDR2 SYDVKM. This CDR3 is 18 amino acids long. The CDR3 DNA follows: TGTGCCAGCACCCCTGGACTAGCGGGGGGGAAAAAGCAAGAGACCCAGTACTTC. Its protein is CASTPGLAGGKKQETQYF.

This sequence joins TRBV2 and TRBJ2-3; D is perhaps TRBD1 (5 bases). CDR1 and CDR2 from the germline V gene are SNHLY and FYNNEI. The germline V and J ends were trimmed by 4 bases and 2 bases, with 16 bases remaining between them. CDR3 size: 16 residues. The CDR3 sequence is CASSAQAVTFTDTQYF. CDR3 DNA sequence: TGTGCCAGCAGTGCACAGGCTGTTACTTTCACAGATACGCAGTATTTT.